What follows is one TCR beta chain and its context. Its antigen is not known. Other DNA sequences from this sample encode an identical CDR3 as well. This sample is part of a study of siplizumab effects on memory and regulatory T cells. General study results and limits: Confirmation that proliferating Tregs from siplizumab cultures had suppressive function was not obtained. Sequences below about 10^-5 frequency were poorly captured. As a result, only a minor fraction of alloreactive clones mapped to unstimulated subsets.

The germline CDR1 and CDR2 sequences are SGHDT and YYEEEE. CDR3 size: 14 residues. J was trimmed by 4 bases and V by 0 bases; bases with no gene match: 1. It was approximately 9.6 x 10^4 TCR templates that were assayed per sample. The repertoire was sequenced with immunoSEQ multiplex PCR; TCRdb's copy has only in-frame clones and lacks some. The sample has roughly 82,000 clones, roughly 87% seen once. The sequence was collected from a human donor in good health. The sequenced material came from Tregs sorted from blood. The chain joins TRBV5-6 to TRBJ2-3; 8 positions match TRBD2. This CDR3 reads CASSLGRGADTQYF. CDR3 sequence (DNA): TGTGCCAGCAGCTTGGGGCGGGGGGCAGATACGCAGTATTTT.